This TCR beta chain was documented in a study of response to subunit inactivated influenza vaccine. Overall study results and limits: Authors suggested seasonal influenza vaccinations each recruit few new T cells.

TCRdb fed the RT-PCR reads into MiXCR, producing one record per CDR3 protein. In the table there are 500,000 to 550,000 distinct CDR3 sequences, around 8% of which are singletons. Regarding this clonotype: Its matching antigen is unknown.

The ends were cut back, 5 bases at V and 9 bases at J, with 20 bases in the middle. From germline, CDR1 is SGHVS and CDR2 FNYEAQ. The CDR3 has 15 residues. The sequence was collected from a man aged 45 to 75 who received an inactivated influenza vaccine. The sample consisted of PBMCs from blood, taken 23 to 25 months after vaccination. The genes are TRBV7-6 and TRBJ2-1; D gene unclear. The CDR3 nucleotides are TGTGCCAGCAGCCGCGACACCCGTCTTGTTACTGAGCAGTTCTTC. Protein product: CASSRDTRLVTEQFF.